This T cell receptor beta chain was sequenced in a study of spatial heterogeneity in lung cancer. Notes on the study in general: Counts of expanded alpha and beta TCRs within tumors tracked the tumor nonsynonymous mutation count.

By share of the sample, this clonotype is large. The antigen is unknown. As an off-target read in a library built for alpha chains, this beta chain has a frequency of little significance. The time point is: sample taken at primary tumor resection. Unsorted samples of tumor, nontumor lung or frozen PBMC had their whole RNA sequenced. The length of the CDR3 is 12 residues. V was clipped by 6 bases and J by 7 bases, with 12 bases between them. TCRdb ran MiXCR on the 5' RACE reads and lists one entry per CDR3 protein. Of around 1,300 distinct CDR3 sequences in the sample, about 15% were seen once. The receptor's source is a male donor with early-stage non-small cell lung cancer. This chain joins TRBV12-3 or TRBV12-4 and TRBJ1-2; D unresolved. Sequenced material: lung tumor tissue, taken at surgery. The CDR3, as DNA: TGTGCCAGCAGCTTGGCGGCGGCTGGCTACACCTTC. Translating gives CASSLAAAGYTF.